The sequence of this T cell receptor beta chain was determined in a study of CD8 T cells in ankylosing spondylitis. TCRdb redid the calling of the 5' RACE reads with MiXCR, one entry per CDR3 protein. The sample contains about 160,000 distinct CDR3 sequences, just over 9.5% of which appear only once. This CDR3 contains 15 residues. Trimming shortened V by 0 bases and J by 3 bases, and 11 bases separated the two germline ends. Germline loops: CDR1 SGDLS, CDR2 YYNGEE. This clonotype was observed a few times. The TCR was taken from a female donor with ankylosing spondylitis or in good health (not recorded which). Sequencing was carried out using blood, either unsorted or a sorted T cell fraction (not recorded which). This chain uses TRBV9 with TRBJ2-3; TRBD2 might be the D (6 bases). The DNA for the CDR3 is TGTGCCAGCAGCGTAGCCGGCGGGAAAACAGATACGCAGTATTTT. This sequence encodes CASSVAGGKTDTQYF. Full variable domain (missing parts from reference TRBV9 and TRBJ2-3): DSGVTQTPKHLITATGQRVTLRCSPRSGDLSVYWYQQSLDQGLQFLIQYYNGEERAKGNILERFSAQQFPDLHSELNLSSLELGDSALYFCASSVAGGKTDTQYFGPGTRLTVL.